One and the same sample provided the 21 T cell receptor beta chains below, sequenced in a study of Graves' ophthalmopathy and Graves' hyperthyroidism listed by TCRdb under 2018. Sequencing took place on an Illumina HiSeq 2000. For repertoire sequencing, the TCR beta CDR3 regions were amplified from RNA transcripts. The first round was an RT-PCR using HTBI primers with the Qiagen OneStep RT-PCR kit, and this first round was followed by a second-round multiplex PCR, then size selection and purification. Starting from the raw public reads, TCRdb applied fastp trimming at Q25, assembled clones with MiXCR and retained in-frame beta chains. Duplicate CDR3 protein sequences are folded into a single record with the most common DNA and genes. Within this sample are hundreds of thousands of distinct CDR3 sequences, with over 13% of them counted one time only. Around 9.8% of the sample is held by the ten biggest clonotypes.

Sequencing used blood. All receptors derive from a woman in her 30s with Graves' ophthalmopathy. Donor details come from another sample of the same person, matched by shared clones.

Many counts were recorded for this clonotype. The rearrangement uses TRBV5-5 and TRBJ1-1; D is undetermined. The CDR3 loop spans 12 amino acids. Germline V CDR1 and CDR2: SGHKS, YYEKEE (reference sequence). Deletions cut 5 bases from V and 6 bases from J, with 11 bases between. The CDR3 reads CASSHRASEAFF. CDR3 bases: TGTGCCAGCAGTCACCGGGCCTCTGAAGCTTTCTTT. Full variable domain (remainder filled in from reference TRBV5-5 and TRBJ1-1): DAGVTQSPTHLIKTRGQQVTLRCSPISGHKSVSWYQQVLGQGPQFIFQYYEKEERGRGNFPDRFSARQFPNYSSELNVNALLLGDSALYLCASSHRASEAFFGQGTRLTVV.

In this sample, this clonotype turned up many times. The chain has TRBV2 and TRBJ1-3; D is unresolved. The germline CDR1 and CDR2 sequences are SNHLY and FYNNEI. The CDR3 consists of 14 residues. Trimming stripped 7 bases from V and 4 bases from J, with 14 bases between. The CDR3 is CASNGPTSGNTIYF. CDR3 DNA sequence: TGTGCCAGCAACGGACCGACATCGGGAAACACCATATATTTT.

This clonotype was counted ten times or more. This chain's CDR3 is CASTPTGGGYGYTF. The CDR3 DNA follows: TGTGCCAGTACCCCCACCGGTGGAGGCTATGGCTACACCTTC. V usage is TRBV19 and J usage is TRBJ1-2, with D uncertain. Germline CDR1 reads LNHDA; CDR2 reads SQIVND (reference sequence). V dropped 7 bases and J dropped 4 bases, with 16 bases sitting between them. The CDR3 runs 14 residues.

This clonotype was detected many times. The V gene is TRBV12-3 or TRBV12-4, the J gene TRBJ1-1; the match to TRBD1 covers 8 bases. After removal of 5 bases from V and 4 bases from J, the junction contained 6 bases not matched to a gene. The CDR3 has 14 residues. The CDR3 sequence is CASSQHTGGTEAFF. The CDR3 DNA sequence: TGTGCCAGCAGTCAACATACAGGGGGCACTGAAGCTTTCTTT.

The CDR3 DNA is TGTGCCAGCAGCCCCGGACAGGGCGGGGACACTGAAGCTTTCTTT. Translated, it gives CASSPGQGGDTEAFF. The chain employs TRBV6-2 or TRBV6-3 and TRBJ1-1, with TRBD1 matching 8 bases. The V and J ends lost 6 bases and 3 bases, in that order; junction bases with no gene match: 9. The germline gives CDR1 MNHEY, CDR2 SVGEGT. This CDR3 region has 15 residues.

This clonotype was detected many times. The gene calls are TRBV18 and TRBJ1-2, with 9 bases lining up with TRBD1. The V and J ends lost 2 bases and 6 bases, in that order; junction bases with no gene match: 4. Germline assignment: CDR1 KGHSH and CDR2 LQKENI. The length of the CDR3 is 14 residues. CDR3 nucleotide sequence: TGTGCCAGCTCACCAGACGGACAGGGGAATGGCTACACCTTC. Translating it yields CASSPDGQGNGYTF.

This clonotype was detected many times. The genes are TRBV24-1 and TRBJ1-1; no reliable D call. The V end lost 4 bases, the J end lost 6 bases, and 11 bases lay between the germline ends. The CDR3 totals 13 residues. CDR1 and CDR2 from the germline V gene are KGHDR and SFDVKD. CDR3 bases: TGTGCCACCAGTGACCCCGCAAGCTCTGAAGCTTTCTTT. Amino acids: CATSDPASSEAFF.

This clonotype was counted many times. The CDR3 sequence: CASSPLHGTTGELFF. CDR3 DNA sequence: TGTGCCAGCAGTCCCCTTCATGGTACCACCGGGGAGCTGTTTTTT. The gene calls are TRBV28 and TRBJ2-2, with unresolved D. The CDR3 sequence is 15 residues long. Trimming removed 5 bases from V and 4 bases from J, with 14 bases in between. In germline, CDR1 is MDHEN, CDR2 SYDVKM.

Points on this clonotype: A clone one base away is much larger, so this may be a read error. The CDR3 coding sequence is TGTGCCAGCAGTGGGGTTGGGGGGAACACCGGGGAGCTGTGTTTT. It specifies CASSGVGGNTGELCF. The J gene is TRBJ2-2, the V gene TRBV6-1; weak D call: TRBD2 (6 bases). The CDR3 contains 15 residues. CDR1 is MNHNS, CDR2 SASEGT, per germline.

This clonotype was counted at least ten times. The chain combines TRBV12-3 or TRBV12-4 with TRBJ1-5; the D is unclear. Trimming pared 3 bases from V and 4 bases from J, leaving 7 bases between. The CDR3 loop spans 13 amino acids. CDR3 nucleotides: TGTGCCAGCAGTTTCAGCCTAAATCAGCCCCAGCATTTT. This translates into CASSFSLNQPQHF.

This clonotype was counted ten times or more. The gene calls are TRBV29-1 and TRBJ1-1; D is perhaps TRBD1 (5 bases). CDR3 length: 12 residues. CDR1 and CDR2 (germline): SQVTM, ANQGSEA. V lost 8 bases, J lost 2 bases, and 12 bases lay in between. The CDR3 loop is CSFSQGNTEAFF. For the CDR3, the DNA is TGCAGCTTCTCGCAGGGAAACACTGAAGCTTTCTTT.

In this sample, this clonotype turned up many times. The J gene is TRBJ2-5, the V gene TRBV2; unclear D gene. Trimming shortened V by 2 bases and J by 7 bases, and 8 bases separated the two germline ends. Germline assignment: CDR1 SNHLY and CDR2 FYNNEI. This CDR3 comprises 12 residues. The CDR3 coding sequence is TGTGCCAGCAGTGAACCAGCGAGGACCCAGTACTTC. Translating gives CASSEPARTQYF.

This chain links TRBV6-5 with TRBJ1-5, with 9 bases lining up with TRBD1. The junction had 3 bases not matched to a gene; V was cut back by 0 bases and J by 9 bases. CDR1 is MNHEY, CDR2 SVGAGI, per germline. This CDR3 is built from 14 residues. This CDR3 reads CASSYSDRGSPQHF. In DNA, the CDR3 is TGTGCCAGCAGTTACTCGGACAGGGGATCGCCCCAGCATTTT.

This clonotype came up many times. V is TRBV27 and J is TRBJ2-2; either TRBD1 or TRBD2 may fit D (5 bases each). V dropped 2 bases and J dropped 9 bases, with 7 bases sitting between them. Germline lookup yields CDR1 MNHEY and CDR2 SMNVEV (reference sequence). CDR3 length: 12 amino acids. CDR3: CASSLTGRELFF. DNA for the CDR3: TGTGCCAGCAGTTTAACGGGGCGGGAGCTGTTTTTT.

A few counts support this clonotype. This rearrangement joins TRBV5-1 to TRBJ2-5; weak D call: TRBD1 (6 bases). The V gene's germline CDR1 is SGHRS and CDR2 YFSETQ. The V end lost 6 bases, the J end lost 5 bases, and 20 bases lay between the germline ends. The CDR3 totals 15 residues. CDR3 DNA sequence: TGCGCCAGCAACCCGCAGCTAGGGGGACGGGAGACCCAGTACTTC. It translates to CASNPQLGGRETQYF.

The table lists this clonotype with many counts. The chain uses TRBV12-5 and TRBJ2-7, with a possible D match to TRBD1 (6 bases). V lost 0 bases and J lost 3, with 18 bases in between. CDR1 and CDR2 (germline): LGHNT, FRNRAP. The CDR3 extends over 17 amino acids. CDR3 nucleotides: TGTGCTAGTGGTTTGGTACATGGACAGACCGTCGACTACGAGCAGTACTTC. Translated, it gives CASGLVHGQTVDYEQYF.

In its sample, this clonotype was seen many times. The chain carries TRBV20-1 and TRBJ2-5; D may correspond to TRBD1 or TRBD2 (6 bases each). This CDR3 has 13 residues. CDR1 and CDR2 from the germline V gene are DFQATT and SNEGSKA (reference sequence). V lost 7 bases and J 3 bases, leaving 15 bases between the germline ends. The CDR3 spells CSVTEGGKETQYF. CDR3 coding DNA: TGCAGTGTTACAGAGGGGGGTAAAGAGACCCAGTACTTC.

There are many counts of this clonotype. This chain links TRBV6-1 with TRBJ1-2, with 9 bases that match TRBD1. This CDR3 region has 14 residues. V trimming: 1 base; J trimming: 6 bases; junction bases outside the gene matches: 3. Germline-derived CDR1 and CDR2 are MNHNS and SASEGT. CDR3: CASSEVQGANGYTF. CDR3 DNA sequence: TGTGCCAGCAGTGAAGTACAGGGGGCGAATGGCTACACCTTC.

This clonotype was counted at least ten times. The chain recombines TRBV12-3 or TRBV12-4 with TRBJ2-7; D may be TRBD1 (5 bases). The V and J ends lost 4 bases and 2 bases respectively, with 15 bases between them. The CDR3 totals 15 residues. The CDR3 protein is CASSSNNRSPYEQYF. The CDR3 region has the DNA TGTGCCAGCAGTTCGAATAACAGGAGCCCCTACGAGCAGTACTTC.

The sample holds many counts of this clonotype. The chain uses TRBV28 and TRBJ1-5, with D maybe TRBD1 (6 bases). Germline V gene data show CDR1 as MDHEN and CDR2 as SYDVKM. The CDR3 covers 18 residues. The germline V and J ends were trimmed by 1 base and 0 bases, with 16 bases remaining between them. As DNA, the CDR3 is TGTGCCAGCAGTTTATACGAATATAGGACAGTTAGCAATCAGCCCCAGCATTTT. This sequence encodes CASSLYEYRTVSNQPQHF.

This clonotype showed up many times. The chain joins TRBV6-5 to TRBJ2-7, with 7 bases matching TRBD1. V gave up 4 bases and J gave up 4 bases; unmatched junction bases: 7. CDR1 is MNHEY, CDR2 SVGAGI, per germline. The CDR3 totals 14 residues. Here the CDR3 DNA reads TGTGCCAGCAGTTCTCCGGGACAGTCGTACGAGCAGTACTTC. Amino acid sequence: CASSSPGQSYEQYF.